The next 31 T cell receptor beta chains were all read from a single sample in a study of cytomegalovirus exposure and HLA in healthy donors. The protocol was immunoSEQ multiplex PCR, while the TCRdb copy is restricted to in-frame clones and leaves out a portion. Here the sample spans 250,000 to 350,000 clones, around nine tenths being singletons. Material for sequencing was PBMCs. The receptors shown here come from a woman between 18 and 29 years old in good health and CMV-seronegative.

The chain is built from TRBV7-6 and TRBJ2-7; D might be TRBD1 (5 bases). Germline V gene lookup returns CDR1 SGHVS and CDR2 FNYEAQ. The CDR3 has 12 residues. V was trimmed by 1 base and J by 6 bases, leaving 7 bases between them. CDR3 protein: CASSLEGSEQYF. The CDR3, as DNA: TGTGCCAGCAGCTTAGAGGGGTCCGAGCAGTACTTC. Supplemented by reference TRBV7-6 and TRBJ2-7, the full variable domain reads GAGVSQSPRYKVTKRGQDVALRCDPISGHVSLYWYRQALGQGPEFLTYFNYEAQQDKSGLPNDRFSAERPEGSISTLTIQRTEQRDSAMYRCASSLEGSEQYFGPGTRLTVT.

Worth noting for this clone: The same CDR3 is also encoded by other DNA sequences in this sample. The chain uses TRBV28 and TRBJ2-7; D may be TRBD2 (5 bases). V lost 4 bases and J lost 0, with 7 bases in between. Germline V gene lookup returns CDR1 MDHEN and CDR2 SYDVKM. The CDR3 totals 13 residues. CDR3 sequence: CASSYGSSYEQYF. CDR3 coding DNA: TGTGCCAGCAGTTATGGGAGCTCCTACGAGCAGTACTTC.

The rearrangement joins TRBV4-3 to TRBJ2-1; a possible D gene is TRBD2 (5 bases). CDR1 is LGHNA, CDR2 YSLEER, per germline. This CDR3 spans 16 amino acids. Trimming cost V 0 bases and J 5 bases, with 14 bases left between them. The CDR3 coding sequence is TGCGCCAGCAGCCAAGATTGGGCTAGCTCGGACAATGAGCAGTTCTTC. This encodes CASSQDWASSDNEQFF.

The chain joins TRBV27 to TRBJ2-5, with 14 nucleotides matching TRBD2. Germline CDR1 and CDR2: MNHEY and SMNVEV (reference sequence). The CDR3 loop spans 22 amino acids. The trim removed 6 bases at V and 4 bases at J, leaving 25 bases unmatched. The chain's CDR3 is CASSTLHPFTGTSGSFRETQYF. CDR3 bases: TGTGCCAGCAGCACATTACACCCTTTCACCGGGACTAGCGGGAGTTTCAGAGAGACCCAGTACTTC.

The chain has TRBV5-1 and TRBJ2-1, with a weak D call TRBD2 (6 bases). Germline values: CDR1 SGHRS, CDR2 YFSETQ. The CDR3 runs 15 residues. V dropped 1 base and J dropped 7 bases, with 15 bases sitting between them. Written as DNA, the CDR3 is TGCGCCAGCAGCTTGATTCTTTCAGGGAGGAATGAGCAGTTCTTC. Translating gives CASSLILSGRNEQFF.

The V gene is TRBV9, the J gene TRBJ1-6, with 10 nucleotides matching TRBD1. The germline gives CDR1 SGDLS, CDR2 YYNGEE. The CDR3 extends over 19 amino acids. With 4 bases clipped from V and 10 bases from J, the junction kept 20 bases outside the gene matches. The CDR3 sequence: CASSPNPGQGLGVFSPLHF. As DNA, the CDR3 is TGTGCCAGCAGCCCAAATCCGGGACAGGGGTTAGGGGTTTTCTCACCCCTCCACTTT.

V usage is TRBV10-3 and J usage is TRBJ2-1; D is perhaps TRBD1 (6 bases). The germline V gene has CDR1 ENHRY and CDR2 SYGVKD. The CDR3 is 14 residues long. The ends were cut back, 6 bases at V and 4 bases at J, with 13 bases in the middle. The DNA for the CDR3 is TGTGCCATCAGGACCCAGACAGGATACAATGAGCAGTTCTTC. Its protein is CAIRTQTGYNEQFF.

The chain joins TRBV18 to TRBJ1-2; 9 nucleotides match TRBD1. The CDR3 totals 17 residues. Germline-derived CDR1 and CDR2 are KGHSH and LQKENI. The J segment lost 4 bases and the V segment lost 3 bases, leaving 12 bases of the junction unmatched. The chain's CDR3 is CASSPIPGTGNLYGYTF. The CDR3 coding sequence is TGTGCCAGCTCACCCATTCCCGGGACAGGGAACCTCTATGGCTACACCTTC.

J is TRBJ2-5 and V is TRBV11-2; 12 nucleotides line up with TRBD2. The CDR3 spans 14 residues. Germline V gives CDR1 SGHAT, CDR2 FQNNGV. Trimming at V came to 5 bases and at J to 5 bases, leaving 3 bases not matched to a gene. CDR3 residues: CASSLAGGTETQYF. CDR3 sequence (DNA): TGTGCCAGCAGCCTAGCGGGAGGGACGGAGACCCAGTACTTC.

The chain is built from TRBV14 and TRBJ2-7, with unresolved D. Germline V CDR1 and CDR2: SGHDN, FVKESK. V lost 4 bases to trimming and J lost 4 bases, with 14 bases between them. This CDR3 comprises 14 residues. In DNA, the CDR3 is TGTGCCAGCAGCCCCGTGGCAGGTCGTTACGAGCAGTACTTC. Translating it yields CASSPVAGRYEQYF.

This clone was seen a few times. This chain joins TRBV10-1 and TRBJ2-7; 14 nucleotides align to TRBD2. This CDR3 is 15 amino acids long. Germline CDR1 and CDR2: WNHNN and SYGVQD (reference sequence). V lost 5 bases to trimming and J lost 7 bases; unmatched junction nucleotides: 7. The DNA of the CDR3 is TGCGCCAGCAGTTCGGGACTAGCGGGAGTCTGGGAGCAGTACTTC. It encodes CASSSGLAGVWEQYF.

This clone was found a few times. The genes are TRBV27 and TRBJ1-2; 9 bases align to TRBD1. The V and J ends lost 5 bases and 5 bases, in that order; junction bases with no gene match: 9. The CDR3 covers 15 residues. CDR1 and CDR2 (germline): MNHEY, SMNVEV (reference sequence). This CDR3 is CASSEGTGNHYGYTF. CDR3 nucleotides: TGTGCCAGCAGTGAGGGGACAGGGAACCATTATGGCTACACCTTC.

The chain uses TRBV10-3 and TRBJ1-2; TRBD1 agrees at 9 bases. The CDR3 is made up of 11 amino acids. Per the germline V gene, CDR1 is ENHRY and CDR2 is SYGVKD. V dropped 10 bases and J dropped 8; count of bases not matched to a gene: 5. CDR3 in amino acids: CATGTGTGYTF. The CDR3 region has the DNA TGTGCCACGGGGACAGGGACCGGCTACACCTTC.

This clone was observed once. The CDR3 sequence is CASSPRDNQETQYF. CDR3 in DNA: TGTGCCAGCAGCCCACGGGACAACCAAGAGACCCAGTACTTC. The V and J genes are TRBV7-9 and TRBJ2-5; perhaps TRBD1 as D (6 bases). CDR1 SEHNR and CDR2 FQNEAQ come from the germline V gene (reference sequence). The V end lost 5 bases, the J end lost 0 bases, and 10 bases lay between the germline ends. The CDR3 has 14 residues. Complete variable domain (other parts from reference TRBV7-9 and TRBJ2-5): DTGVSQNPRHKITKRGQNVTFRCDPISEHNRLYWYRQTLGQGPEFLTYFQNEAQLEKSRLLSDRFSAERPKGSFSTLEIQRTEQGDSAMYLCASSPRDNQETQYFGPGTRLLVL.

Worth noting for this clone: Other DNA sequences in the same sample also yield this CDR3. V usage is TRBV9 and J usage is TRBJ2-3, with D perhaps matching TRBD2 (5 bases). The CDR3 covers 14 residues. Looked up from germline, CDR1 is SGDLS and CDR2 is YYNGEE. V lost 0 bases to trimming and J lost 0 bases, with 5 bases between them. In DNA form, the CDR3 reads TGTGCCAGCAGCGTAGCGGGGAGCACAGATACGCAGTATTTT. It specifies CASSVAGSTDTQYF.

V gene TRBV14 combines with J gene TRBJ2-3; no reliable D call. V lost 1 base to trimming and J lost 4 bases, with 15 bases between them. Germline loops: CDR1 SGHDN, CDR2 FVKESK. This CDR3 has 16 residues. The CDR3 loop is CASSQVRPTSPDTQYF. The CDR3 DNA is TGTGCCAGCAGCCAAGTCCGTCCCACGAGTCCAGATACGCAGTATTTT. Full variable domain (remainder filled in from reference TRBV14 and TRBJ2-3): EAGVTQFPSHSVIEKGQTVTLRCDPISGHDNLYWYRRVMGKEIKFLLHFVKESKQDESGMPNNRFLAERTGGTYSTLKVQPAELEDSGVYFCASSQVRPTSPDTQYFGPGTRLTVL.

The CDR3 loop reads CATKTSRPPEQFF. Written as DNA, the CDR3 is TGCGCCACCAAGACTAGCAGGCCTCCTGAGCAGTTCTTC. The chain is built from TRBV10-2 and TRBJ2-1; 7 bases are a match to TRBD2. The CDR3 contains 13 residues. Germline CDR1 and CDR2: WSHSY and SAAADI. J gave up 9 bases and V 10 bases, and 12 bases lay outside the gene matches.

The chain links TRBV10-3 to TRBJ1-5; D gene uncertain. V lost 6 bases and J 9 bases, leaving 12 bases between the germline ends. The CDR3 consists of 12 residues. Germline loops: CDR1 ENHRY, CDR2 SYGVKD. The CDR3 nucleotides read TGTGCCATCAGCGCCGGGGAAGGGCCCCAGCATTTT. It specifies CAISAGEGPQHF.

In its sample, this clone was seen a few times. As DNA, the CDR3 is TGTGCCAGCAGGTACGCGGGGGGTTCTCCTGTCCCCTACGAGCAGTACTTC. It translates to CASRYAGGSPVPYEQYF. The chain has TRBV6-8 and TRBJ2-7; 8 bases fit TRBD2. In germline, CDR1 is MNHGY, CDR2 SAAAGT. V shed 6 bases, J shed 2 bases, and the junction held 15 bases outside the gene matches. The CDR3 runs 17 residues.

The chain combines TRBV13 with TRBJ2-7; 8 positions agree with TRBD1. Trimming cost V 5 bases and J 7 bases; bases outside gene matches: 13. There are 15 residues in the CDR3. Per the germline V gene, CDR1 is PRHDT and CDR2 is FYEKMQ (reference sequence). The CDR3 sequence: CASSARDRGIGEQYF. In DNA form, the CDR3 reads TGTGCCAGCAGCGCACGCGACAGGGGTATCGGGGAGCAGTACTTC.

This clone was seen once. The chain carries TRBV5-1 and TRBJ2-7, with a weak D call TRBD1 (5 bases). CDR3 size: 14 residues. Deletions cut 0 bases from V and 3 bases from J, with 10 bases between. Germline V lookup: CDR1 SGHRS, CDR2 YFSETQ. DNA for the CDR3: TGCGCCAGCAGCTTGGGGGGCCTACTCTACGAGCAGTACTTC. Translated: CASSLGGLLYEQYF.

This clone was counted a few times. The J gene is TRBJ2-1, the V gene TRBV5-4, with D possibly being TRBD1 (6 bases). V lost 2 bases, J lost 5 bases, and 11 bases lay in between. The germline V gene has CDR1 SGHNT and CDR2 YYREEE (reference sequence). The CDR3 sequence is 14 residues long. CDR3 coding DNA: TGTGCCAGCAGCTTACAAAGACAGGACAATGAGCAGTTCTTC. It yields the protein CASSLQRQDNEQFF.

The chain uses TRBV28 and TRBJ2-5; 7 bases align to TRBD1. The CDR3 extends over 18 amino acids. The V gene's germline CDR1 is MDHEN and CDR2 SYDVKM. After removal of 1 base from V and 1 base from J, the junction contained 12 bases not matched to a gene. Here the CDR3 DNA reads TGTGCCAGCAGTTTATTGTCCTTCGGCAGGGGGTTCCAAGAGACCCAGTACTTC. This encodes CASSLLSFGRGFQETQYF.

The table lists this clone with many counts. V and J are TRBV1 and TRBJ2-6; TRBD2 reflects the table's D call only, with no check against the DNA. TRBV1 is deemed a pseudogene. CDR3 length: 15 residues. CDR3 DNA: TGCACCAGCAGCCAAGTTAATCCTGGGGCCAACGTCCTGACTTTC. It encodes CTSSQVNPGANVLTF.

This clone has just a few counts. J is TRBJ1-5 and V is TRBV28, with D maybe TRBD1 (6 bases). Trimming removed 8 bases at V and 0 bases at J, with 11 bases between. This CDR3 comprises 14 residues. The germline gives CDR1 MDHEN, CDR2 SYDVKM. The CDR3 bases are TGTGCCAGCGCAGGGGACCATAGCAATCAGCCCCAGCATTTT. Amino acids: CASAGDHSNQPQHF.

This clone was observed a handful of times. The gene calls are TRBV7-2 and TRBJ1-2; 9 bases are shared with TRBD1. Per germline, CDR1 SGHTA and CDR2 FQGNSA. Trimming cost V 5 bases and J 8 bases; bases outside gene matches: 9. CDR3 length equals 14 residues. This CDR3 reads CASSPAQGAQGYTF. The CDR3 region has the DNA TGTGCCAGCAGCCCAGCACAGGGGGCGCAGGGCTACACCTTC.

V is TRBV5-4 and J is TRBJ1-1, with 7 bases aligning to TRBD1. The CDR3 is 13 residues long. Germline assignment: CDR1 SGHNT and CDR2 YYREEE (reference sequence). The V gene end was trimmed by 0 bases and the J gene end by 12 bases; junction bases not matched to a gene: 8. The DNA for the CDR3 is TGTGCCAGCAGCTTGGTCGGTACAGGGGAAACTTTCTTT. It is translated as CASSLVGTGETFF. The whole variable domain, filled in from reference TRBV5-4 and TRBJ1-1, reads ETGVTQSPTHLIKTRGQQVTLRCSSQSGHNTVSWYQQALGQGPQFIFQYYREEENGRGNFPPRFSGLQFPNYSSELNVNALELDDSALYLCASSLVGTGETFFGQGTRLTVV.

This clone was detected once. The chain employs TRBV19 and TRBJ1-5; TRBD1 matches 8 bases. Germline CDR1 and CDR2: LNHDA and SQIVND (reference sequence). Trimming cost V 5 bases and J 12 bases; bases outside gene matches: 9. The CDR3 sequence is 13 residues long. CDR3 protein: CASSLAGQGLQHF. The DNA of the CDR3 is TGTGCCAGTAGTCTCGCCGGACAGGGTCTCCAGCATTTT.

This chain links TRBV28 with TRBJ1-5; no clear D gene. V shed 5 bases and J shed 11 bases, with 16 bases lying between them. In germline, CDR1 is MDHEN, CDR2 SYDVKM. This CDR3 spans 13 amino acids. DNA of the CDR3: TGTGCCAGCAGTGGAGACGGCATCCAGTCCCAGCATTTT. Translation: CASSGDGIQSQHF.

The rearrangement links TRBV30 to TRBJ2-7; the match to TRBD2 covers 9 bases. The length of the CDR3 is 15 residues. Germline V gene lookup returns CDR1 GTSNPN and CDR2 SVGIG (reference sequence). V lost 3 bases and J lost 5; bases outside the gene matches: 11. As DNA, the CDR3 is TGTGCCTGGAGCCGCGCGGGACTAGCTTTAGACGAGCAGTACTTC. Its protein is CAWSRAGLALDEQYF.

This clone was picked up a small number of times. The V gene is TRBV7-9, the J gene TRBJ1-4; unclear D gene. V dropped 5 bases and J dropped 8 bases, with 12 bases sitting between them. The germline CDR1 and CDR2 sequences are SEHNR and FQNEAQ (reference sequence). This CDR3 spans 13 amino acids. This CDR3 reads CASSLVLEEKLFF. The CDR3 DNA sequence: TGTGCCAGCAGCCTAGTCCTAGAGGAAAAACTGTTTTTT. Full variable domain (rest looked up from reference TRBV7-9 and TRBJ1-4): DTGVSQNPRHKITKRGQNVTFRCDPISEHNRLYWYRQTLGQGPEFLTYFQNEAQLEKSRLLSDRFSAERPKGSFSTLEIQRTEQGDSAMYLCASSLVLEEKLFFGSGTQLSVL.